Presented here are 3 T cell receptor beta chains from one specimen sequenced in a study of cytomegalovirus exposure and HLA in healthy donors. PCR amplification relied on 60 Vbeta primers (plus 13 Jbeta primers). Produced via immunoSEQ multiplex PCR; TCRdb's table is partial and in-frame only. The table records roughly 120,000 clones, 74% of them present only once. The source material was PBMCs. The receptors come from a woman in her forties or fifties in good health and CMV-seropositive.

The chain links TRBV28 to TRBJ2-1, with 14 bases identical to TRBD2. CDR1 and CDR2 from the germline V gene are MDHEN and SYDVKM. CDR3 size: 18 residues. V lost 0 bases to trimming and J lost 3 bases; unmatched junction nucleotides: 4. The CDR3 reads CASSLWGTSGSDYNEQFF. The CDR3 region has the DNA TGTGCCAGCAGTTTATGGGGGACTAGCGGGAGCGACTACAATGAGCAGTTCTTC.

The rearrangement links TRBV30 to TRBJ2-7; no definite D call. The length of the CDR3 is 11 residues. V was trimmed by 3 bases and J by 1 base, leaving 4 bases between them. CDR1 and CDR2 from the germline V gene are GTSNPN and SVGIG (reference sequence). The CDR3 spells CAWSPSYEQYF. The CDR3 bases are TGTGCCTGGAGCCCTTCCTACGAGCAGTACTTC. The full variable domain, rest sourced from reference TRBV30 and TRBJ2-7, is SQTIHQWPATLVQPVGSPLSLECTVEGTSNPNLYWYRQAAGRGLQLLFYSVGIGQISSEVPQNLSASRPQDRQFILSSKKLLLSDSGFYLCAWSPSYEQYFGPGTRLTVT.

V is TRBV5-1 and J is TRBJ1-4; 7 bases match TRBD1. Germline V CDR1 and CDR2: SGHRS, YFSETQ. V was clipped by 4 bases and J by 4 bases; unmatched bases: 4. The CDR3 covers 14 residues. The CDR3 loop reads CASSRQGFNEKLFF. The CDR3 DNA follows: TGCGCCAGCAGCCGACAGGGTTTTAATGAAAAACTGTTTTTT.